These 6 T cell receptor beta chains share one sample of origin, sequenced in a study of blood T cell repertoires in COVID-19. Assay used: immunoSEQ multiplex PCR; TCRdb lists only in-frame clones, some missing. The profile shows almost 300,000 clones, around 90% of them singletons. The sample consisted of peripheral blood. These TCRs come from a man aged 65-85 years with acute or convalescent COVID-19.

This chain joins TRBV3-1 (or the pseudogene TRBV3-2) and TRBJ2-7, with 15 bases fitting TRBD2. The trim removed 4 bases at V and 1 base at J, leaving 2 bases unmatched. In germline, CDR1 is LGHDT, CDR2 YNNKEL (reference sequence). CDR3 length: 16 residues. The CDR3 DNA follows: TGTGCCAGCAGCCCCGGGACTAGCGGGGGGTCCTACGAGCAGTACTTC. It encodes CASSPGTSGGSYEQYF.

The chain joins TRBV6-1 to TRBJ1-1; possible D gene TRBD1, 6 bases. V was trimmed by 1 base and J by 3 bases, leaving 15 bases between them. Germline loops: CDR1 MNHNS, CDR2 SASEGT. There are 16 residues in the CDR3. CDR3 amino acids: CASSEGPVRGHTEAFF. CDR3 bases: TGTGCCAGCAGTGAAGGGCCCGTCAGGGGACACACTGAAGCTTTCTTT.

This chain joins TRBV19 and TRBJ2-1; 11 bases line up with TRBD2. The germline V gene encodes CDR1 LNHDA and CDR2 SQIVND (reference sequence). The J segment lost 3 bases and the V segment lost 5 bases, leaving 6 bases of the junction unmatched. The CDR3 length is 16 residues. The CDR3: CASSPLAGGNYNEQFF. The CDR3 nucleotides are TGTGCCAGTAGTCCCCTAGCGGGAGGCAACTACAATGAGCAGTTCTTC.

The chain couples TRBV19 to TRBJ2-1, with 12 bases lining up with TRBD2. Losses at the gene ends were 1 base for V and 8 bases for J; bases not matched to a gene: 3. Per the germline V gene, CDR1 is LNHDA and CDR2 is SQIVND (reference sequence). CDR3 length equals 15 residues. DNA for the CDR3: TGTGCCAGTAGTATAGCCCTAGCGGGGGGGGATGAGCAGTTCTTC. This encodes CASSIALAGGDEQFF.

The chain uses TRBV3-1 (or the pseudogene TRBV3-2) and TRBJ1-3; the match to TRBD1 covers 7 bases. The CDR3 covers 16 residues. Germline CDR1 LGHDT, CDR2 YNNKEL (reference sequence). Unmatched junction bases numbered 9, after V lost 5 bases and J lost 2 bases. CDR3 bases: TGTGCCAGCAGCTCCGCGGACAGGATTCCTGGAAACACCATATATTTT. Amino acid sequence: CASSSADRIPGNTIYF.

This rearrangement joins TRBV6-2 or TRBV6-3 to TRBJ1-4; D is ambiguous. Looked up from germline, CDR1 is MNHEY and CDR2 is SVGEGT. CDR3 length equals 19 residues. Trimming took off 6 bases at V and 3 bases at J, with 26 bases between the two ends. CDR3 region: CASSPYKALDGGPNEKLFF. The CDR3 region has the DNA TGTGCCAGCAGCCCCTATAAAGCCCTCGACGGCGGGCCTAATGAAAAACTGTTTTTT.